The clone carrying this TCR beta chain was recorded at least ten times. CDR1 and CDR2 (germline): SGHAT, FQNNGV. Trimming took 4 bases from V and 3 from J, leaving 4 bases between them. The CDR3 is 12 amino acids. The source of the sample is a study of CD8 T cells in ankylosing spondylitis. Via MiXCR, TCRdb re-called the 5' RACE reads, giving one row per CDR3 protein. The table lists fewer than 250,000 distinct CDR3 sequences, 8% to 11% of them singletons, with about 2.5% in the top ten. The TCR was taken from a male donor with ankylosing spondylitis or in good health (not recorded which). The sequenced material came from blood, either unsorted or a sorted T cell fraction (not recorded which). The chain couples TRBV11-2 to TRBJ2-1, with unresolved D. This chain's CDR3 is CASSSLYNEQFF. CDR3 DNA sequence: TGTGCCAGCAGCTCACTCTACAATGAGCAGTTCTTC.